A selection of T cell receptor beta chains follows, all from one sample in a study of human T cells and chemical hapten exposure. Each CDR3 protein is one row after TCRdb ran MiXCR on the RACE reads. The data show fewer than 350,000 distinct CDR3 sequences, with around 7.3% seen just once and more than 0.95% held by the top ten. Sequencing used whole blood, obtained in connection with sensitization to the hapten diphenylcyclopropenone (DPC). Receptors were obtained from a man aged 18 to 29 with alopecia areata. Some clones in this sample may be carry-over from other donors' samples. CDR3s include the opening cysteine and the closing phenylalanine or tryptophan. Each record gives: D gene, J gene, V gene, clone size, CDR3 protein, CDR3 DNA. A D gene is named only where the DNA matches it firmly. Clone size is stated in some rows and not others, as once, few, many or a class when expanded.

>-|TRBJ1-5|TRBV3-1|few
CASSQGSPGGSQPQHF
TGTGCCAGCAGCCAAGGTTCCCCCGGTGGGAGTCAGCCCCAGCATTTT
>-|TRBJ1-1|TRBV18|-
CASSPGERNTEAFF
TGTGCCAGCTCACCGGGGGAGAGGAACACTGAAGCTTTCTTT
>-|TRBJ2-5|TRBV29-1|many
CSVEQGRETQYF
TGCAGCGTTGAACAGGGTCGGGAGACCCAGTACTTC
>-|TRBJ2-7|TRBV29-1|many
CSVERGDYEQYF
TGCAGCGTTGAGAGAGGGGACTACGAGCAGTACTTC
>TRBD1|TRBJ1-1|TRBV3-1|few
CASSHATGGSEAFF
TGTGCCAGCAGCCATGCTACAGGGGGGTCTGAAGCTTTCTTT
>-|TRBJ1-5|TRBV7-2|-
CASSPSNQPQHF
TGTGCCAGCAGCCCAAGCAATCAGCCCCAGCATTTT
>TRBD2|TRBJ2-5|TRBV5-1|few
CASSRGLAYQETQYF
TGCGCCAGCAGCCGGGGACTAGCGTACCAAGAGACCCAGTACTTC
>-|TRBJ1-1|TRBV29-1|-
CSGAGGRGTEAFF
TGCAGCGGGGCTGGGGGAAGGGGCACTGAAGCTTTCTTT
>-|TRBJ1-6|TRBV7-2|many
CASSLVTIALGPLHF
TGTGCCAGCAGCTTAGTGACAATAGCATTGGGGCCCCTCCACTTT
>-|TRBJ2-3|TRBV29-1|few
CSVSSRDQQDTQYF
TGCAGCGTTTCCTCTAGGGACCAACAAGATACGCAGTATTTT
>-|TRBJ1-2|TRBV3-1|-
CASSDSITNYGYTF
TGTGCCAGCAGTGACAGCATTACCAACTATGGCTACACCTTC